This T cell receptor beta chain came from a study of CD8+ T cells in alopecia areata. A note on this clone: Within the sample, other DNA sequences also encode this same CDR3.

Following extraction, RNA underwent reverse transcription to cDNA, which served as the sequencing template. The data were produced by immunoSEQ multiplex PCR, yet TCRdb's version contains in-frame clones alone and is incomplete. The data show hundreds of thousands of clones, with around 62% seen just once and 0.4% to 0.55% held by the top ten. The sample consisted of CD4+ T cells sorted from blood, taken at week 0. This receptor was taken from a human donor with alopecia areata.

This chain's CDR3 is CASSVDRGYGYTF. The CDR3 coding sequence is TGTGCCAGCAGCGTTGACAGGGGCTATGGCTACACCTTC. This chain links TRBV9 with TRBJ1-2; 8 nucleotides match TRBD1. Losses at the gene ends were 2 bases for V and 4 bases for J; bases not matched to a gene: 1. Per germline, CDR1 SGDLS and CDR2 YYNGEE. The CDR3 sequence is 13 residues long.